This T cell receptor beta chain was sequenced in a study of blood T cell repertoires in COVID-19. Study in general: COVID-19 samples from acute and convalescent phases originated in the United States, Italy and Spain. Sample material is recorded as cDNA or gDNA derived from T cells, B-cell-depleted T cells, or PBMCs.

Original processing notes: Reference gene primers were amplified, and this amplification served to estimate nucleated cell counts. Method: immunoSEQ multiplex PCR; TCRdb's copy keeps in-frame clones and lacks some. That table is the source of V, J and clone size, and D and trimming were worked out from the DNA. This repertoire shows 60,000 to 95,000 clones, about 91% found once; its top ten account for 5% to 8%. The CDR3 contains 16 residues. Germline loops: CDR1 LGHDT, CDR2 YNNKEL (reference sequence). V gave up 4 bases and J gave up 0 bases; unmatched junction bases: 5. The V call is TRBV3-1 (or the pseudogene TRBV3-2), the J call TRBJ2-3, with TRBD2 identical over 9 bases. The TCR originated in a woman in her fifties or sixties with acute or convalescent COVID-19. The source material was peripheral blood. The CDR3 reads CASSLGLARSTDTQYF. The CDR3 region has the DNA TGTGCCAGCAGCCTGGGACTAGCAAGAAGCACAGATACGCAGTATTTT.